This T cell receptor beta chain was captured by sequencing in a study of spatial heterogeneity in lung cancer. Study-wide context: There were consistently more beta-chain sequences detected than alpha-chain sequences. General study findings and limits: Mutation tallies in tumors tracked expanded intratumoral alpha and beta TCR counts.

TCRdb reanalysed the 5' RACE reads using MiXCR and keeps one entry per CDR3 protein. The sample gives thousands of distinct CDR3 sequences, roughly 12% of which show up once; about 11% is in the top ten. This clonotype was recorded many times. Antigen: not known. The CDR3 extends over 14 amino acids. Germline V gene sequence: CDR1 ENHRY, CDR2 SYGVKD. The junction had 2 bases not matched to a gene; V was cut back by 4 bases and J by 2 bases. The time point is: sample taken at primary tumor resection. The specimen comprised lung tumor tissue, sampled at surgery. The TCR originated in a male donor with early-stage non-small cell lung cancer. The V gene is TRBV10-3, the J gene TRBJ2-5, with TRBD1 matching over 9 bases. The CDR3 nucleotides are TGTGCCATCAGTGCCGGACAGGGGCAAGAGACCCAGTACTTC. This sequence encodes CAISAGQGQETQYF.